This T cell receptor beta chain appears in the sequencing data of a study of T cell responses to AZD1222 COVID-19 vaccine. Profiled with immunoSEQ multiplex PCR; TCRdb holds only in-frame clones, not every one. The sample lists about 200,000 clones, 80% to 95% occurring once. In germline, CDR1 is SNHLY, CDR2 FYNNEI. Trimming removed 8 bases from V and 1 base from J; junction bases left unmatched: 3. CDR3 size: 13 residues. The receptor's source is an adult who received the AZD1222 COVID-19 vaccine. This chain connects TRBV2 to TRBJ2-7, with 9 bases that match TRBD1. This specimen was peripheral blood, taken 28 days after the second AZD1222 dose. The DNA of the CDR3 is TGTGCCAGCGGGGGGACAGGGTCCTACGAGCAGTACTTC. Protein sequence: CASGGTGSYEQYF.